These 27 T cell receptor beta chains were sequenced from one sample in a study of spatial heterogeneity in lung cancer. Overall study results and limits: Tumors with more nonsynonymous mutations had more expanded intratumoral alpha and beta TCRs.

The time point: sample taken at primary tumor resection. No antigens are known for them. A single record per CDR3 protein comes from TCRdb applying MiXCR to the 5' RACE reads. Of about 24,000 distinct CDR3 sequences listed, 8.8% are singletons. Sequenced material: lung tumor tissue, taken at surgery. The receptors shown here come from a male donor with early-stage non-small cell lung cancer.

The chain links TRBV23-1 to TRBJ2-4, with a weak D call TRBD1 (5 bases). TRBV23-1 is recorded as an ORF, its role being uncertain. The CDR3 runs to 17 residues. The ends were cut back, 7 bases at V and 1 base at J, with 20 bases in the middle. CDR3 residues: CASIPICRERAKNIQYF. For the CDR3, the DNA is TGCGCCAGCATTCCAATCTGCAGGGAAAGGGCCAAAAACATTCAGTACTTC.

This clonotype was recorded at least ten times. The CDR3 bases are TGTGCCAGCAGTTCTAGACTAGGTGGGACAGATACGCAGTATTTT. It translates to CASSSRLGGTDTQYF. The chain combines TRBV12-3 or TRBV12-4 with TRBJ2-3, with D tentatively TRBD2 (6 bases). V lost 4 bases and J 3 bases, leaving 14 bases between the germline ends. This CDR3 is 15 amino acids long.

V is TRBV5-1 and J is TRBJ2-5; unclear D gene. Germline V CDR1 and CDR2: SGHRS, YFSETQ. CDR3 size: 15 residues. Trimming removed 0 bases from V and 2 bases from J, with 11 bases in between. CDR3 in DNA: TGCGCCAGCAGCTTGGGTCCCAATCCACAAGAGACCCAGTACTTC. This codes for CASSLGPNPQETQYF.

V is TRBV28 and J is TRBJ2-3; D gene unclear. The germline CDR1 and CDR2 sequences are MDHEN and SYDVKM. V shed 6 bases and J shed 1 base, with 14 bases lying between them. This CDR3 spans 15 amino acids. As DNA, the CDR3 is TGTGCCAGCAGCCTCCAGCCGCTGGGCACAGATACGCAGTATTTT. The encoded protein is CASSLQPLGTDTQYF.

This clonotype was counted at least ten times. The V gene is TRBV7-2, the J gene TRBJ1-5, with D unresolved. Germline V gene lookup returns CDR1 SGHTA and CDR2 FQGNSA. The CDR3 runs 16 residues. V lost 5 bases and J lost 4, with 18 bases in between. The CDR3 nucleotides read TGTGCCAGCAGCCCCCTCAACGGCGGGATTAATCAGCCCCAGCATTTT. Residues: CASSPLNGGINQPQHF.

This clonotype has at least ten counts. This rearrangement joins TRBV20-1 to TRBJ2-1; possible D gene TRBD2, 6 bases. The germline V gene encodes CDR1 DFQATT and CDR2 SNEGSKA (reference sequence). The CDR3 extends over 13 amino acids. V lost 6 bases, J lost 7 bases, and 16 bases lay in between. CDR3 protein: CSAPTSYSNEQFF. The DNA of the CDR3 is TGCAGTGCCCCGACTAGTTACTCGAATGAGCAGTTCTTC.

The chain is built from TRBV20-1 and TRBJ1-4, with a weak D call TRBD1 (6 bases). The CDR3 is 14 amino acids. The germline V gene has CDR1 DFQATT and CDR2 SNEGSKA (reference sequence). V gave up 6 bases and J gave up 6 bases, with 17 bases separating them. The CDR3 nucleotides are TGCAGTGCGGACCCGGGGGGGGCTTATGAAAAACTGTTTTTT. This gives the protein CSADPGGAYEKLFF.

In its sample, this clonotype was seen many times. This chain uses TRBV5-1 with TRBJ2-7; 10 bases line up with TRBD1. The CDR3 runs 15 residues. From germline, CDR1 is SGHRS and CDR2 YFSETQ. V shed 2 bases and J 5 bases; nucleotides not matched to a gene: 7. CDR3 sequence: CASSFFGTGVNEQYF. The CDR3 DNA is TGCGCCAGCAGCTTCTTCGGGACAGGGGTGAACGAGCAGTACTTC.

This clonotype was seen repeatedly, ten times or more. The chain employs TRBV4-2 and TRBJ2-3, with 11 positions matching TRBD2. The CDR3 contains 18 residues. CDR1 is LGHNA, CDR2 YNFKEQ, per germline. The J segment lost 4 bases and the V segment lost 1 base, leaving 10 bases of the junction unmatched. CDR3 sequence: CASSQGVAGGPISDTQYF. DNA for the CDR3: TGTGCCAGCAGCCAAGGGGTAGCGGGGGGGCCAATTTCAGATACGCAGTATTTT.

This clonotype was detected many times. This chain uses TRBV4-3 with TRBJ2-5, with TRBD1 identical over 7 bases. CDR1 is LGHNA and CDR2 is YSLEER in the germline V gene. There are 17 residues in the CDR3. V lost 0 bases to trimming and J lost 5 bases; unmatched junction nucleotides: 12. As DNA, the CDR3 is TGCGCCAGCAGCCAAGATCGGCTTTCACAGGGGATGGAGACCCAGTACTTC. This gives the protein CASSQDRLSQGMETQYF.

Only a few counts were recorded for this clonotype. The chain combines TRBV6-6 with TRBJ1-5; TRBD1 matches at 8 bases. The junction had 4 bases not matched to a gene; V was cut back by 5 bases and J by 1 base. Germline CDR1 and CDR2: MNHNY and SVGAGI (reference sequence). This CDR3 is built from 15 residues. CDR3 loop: CASSQGARSNQPQHF. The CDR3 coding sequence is TGTGCCAGCAGTCAGGGGGCTCGGAGCAATCAGCCCCAGCATTTT.

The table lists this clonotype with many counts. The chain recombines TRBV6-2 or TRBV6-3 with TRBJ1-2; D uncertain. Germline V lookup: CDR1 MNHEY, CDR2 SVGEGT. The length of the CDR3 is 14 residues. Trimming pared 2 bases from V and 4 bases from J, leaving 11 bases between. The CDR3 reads CASSYLGLGYGYTF. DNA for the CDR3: TGTGCCAGCAGTTACCTGGGATTAGGCTATGGCTACACCTTC.

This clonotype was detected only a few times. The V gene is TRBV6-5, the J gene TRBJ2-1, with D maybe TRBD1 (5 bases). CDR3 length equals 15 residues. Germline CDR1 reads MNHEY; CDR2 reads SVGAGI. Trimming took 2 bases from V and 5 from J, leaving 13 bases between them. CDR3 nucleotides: TGTGCCAGCAGTTACGGGCAGGGTGGCCACAATGAGCAGTTCTTC. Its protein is CASSYGQGGHNEQFF.

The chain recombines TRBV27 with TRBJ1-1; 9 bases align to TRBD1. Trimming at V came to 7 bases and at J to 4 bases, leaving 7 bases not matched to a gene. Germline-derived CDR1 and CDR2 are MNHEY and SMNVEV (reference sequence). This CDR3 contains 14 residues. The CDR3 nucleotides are TGTGCCAGCAAGCGGACAGGGGTGGGCACTGAAGCTTTCTTT. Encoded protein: CASKRTGVGTEAFF.

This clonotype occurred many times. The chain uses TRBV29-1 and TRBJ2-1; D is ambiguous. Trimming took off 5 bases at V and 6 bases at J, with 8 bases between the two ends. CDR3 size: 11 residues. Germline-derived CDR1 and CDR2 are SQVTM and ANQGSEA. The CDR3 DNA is TGCAGCGTTACATCGACCAATGAGCAGTTCTTC. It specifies CSVTSTNEQFF.

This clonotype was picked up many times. Here the CDR3 reads CASSFWVRESRRNYGYTF. CDR3 DNA: TGTGCCAGCAGTTTTTGGGTTCGGGAGTCCCGACGTAACTATGGCTACACCTTC. The chain combines TRBV28 with TRBJ1-2; D remains unclear. The germline V gene encodes CDR1 MDHEN and CDR2 SYDVKM. Trimming pared 3 bases from V and 1 base from J, leaving 21 bases between. The CDR3 covers 18 residues.

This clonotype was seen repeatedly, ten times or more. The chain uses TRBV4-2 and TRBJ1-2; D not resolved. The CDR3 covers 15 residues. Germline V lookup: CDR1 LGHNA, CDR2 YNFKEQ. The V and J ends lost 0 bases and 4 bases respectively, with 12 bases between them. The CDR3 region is CASSQDRAGPYGYTF. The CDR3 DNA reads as TGTGCCAGCAGCCAAGATAGGGCCGGCCCCTATGGCTACACCTTC.

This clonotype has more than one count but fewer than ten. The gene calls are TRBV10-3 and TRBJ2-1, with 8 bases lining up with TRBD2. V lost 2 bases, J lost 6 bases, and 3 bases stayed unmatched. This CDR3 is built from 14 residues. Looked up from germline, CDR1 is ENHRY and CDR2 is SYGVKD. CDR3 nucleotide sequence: TGTGCCATCAGTGAGGGGACTAGACCCAATGAGCAGTTCTTC. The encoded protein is CAISEGTRPNEQFF.

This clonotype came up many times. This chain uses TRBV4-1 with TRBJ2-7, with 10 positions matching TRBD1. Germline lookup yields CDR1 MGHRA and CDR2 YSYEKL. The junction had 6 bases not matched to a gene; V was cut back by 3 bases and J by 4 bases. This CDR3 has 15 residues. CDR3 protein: CASSQGQGSIYEQYF. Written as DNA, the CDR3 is TGCGCCAGCAGCCAGGGACAGGGGTCCATATACGAGCAGTACTTC.

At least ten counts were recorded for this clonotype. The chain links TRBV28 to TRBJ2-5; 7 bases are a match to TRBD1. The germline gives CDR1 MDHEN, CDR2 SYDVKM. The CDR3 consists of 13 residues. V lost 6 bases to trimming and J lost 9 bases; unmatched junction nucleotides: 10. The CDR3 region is CASRLQGTEAQYF. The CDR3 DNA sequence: TGTGCCAGCAGGCTACAGGGGACCGAGGCCCAGTACTTC.

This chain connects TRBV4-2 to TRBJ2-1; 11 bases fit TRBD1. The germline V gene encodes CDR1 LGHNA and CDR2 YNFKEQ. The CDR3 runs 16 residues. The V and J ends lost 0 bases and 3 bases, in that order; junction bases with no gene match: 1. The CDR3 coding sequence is TGTGCCAGCAGCCAAGATGGGACAGGGGGCTACAATGAGCAGTTCTTC. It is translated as CASSQDGTGGYNEQFF.

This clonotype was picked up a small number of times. For the CDR3, the DNA is TGTGCCACCAGCGGGTTCACAGATACGCAGTATTTT. It translates to CATSGFTDTQYF. The genes are TRBV15 and TRBJ2-3; D ambiguous. Germline V CDR1 and CDR2: LNHNV, YYDKDF (reference sequence). This CDR3 contains 12 residues. V gave up 5 bases and J gave up 2 bases, with 5 bases separating them.

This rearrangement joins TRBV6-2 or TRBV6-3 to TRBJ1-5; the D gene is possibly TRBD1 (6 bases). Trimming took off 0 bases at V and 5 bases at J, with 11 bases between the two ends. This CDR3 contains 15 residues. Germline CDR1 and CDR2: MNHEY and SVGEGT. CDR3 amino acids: CASSYSGGGDQPQHF. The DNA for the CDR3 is TGTGCCAGCAGTTACTCAGGAGGGGGGGATCAGCCCCAGCATTTT.

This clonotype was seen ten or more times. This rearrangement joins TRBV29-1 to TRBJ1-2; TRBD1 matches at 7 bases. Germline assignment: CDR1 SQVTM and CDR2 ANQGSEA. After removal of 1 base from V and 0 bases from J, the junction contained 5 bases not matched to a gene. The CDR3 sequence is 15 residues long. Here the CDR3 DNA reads TGCAGCGTTGAAGTCCCGGGACAGTCTAACTATGGCTACACCTTC. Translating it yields CSVEVPGQSNYGYTF.

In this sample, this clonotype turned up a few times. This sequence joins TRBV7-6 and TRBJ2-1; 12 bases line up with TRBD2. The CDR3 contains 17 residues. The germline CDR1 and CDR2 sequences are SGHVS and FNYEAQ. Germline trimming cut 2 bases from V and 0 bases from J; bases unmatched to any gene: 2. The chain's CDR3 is CASSLMTSGSSYNEQFF. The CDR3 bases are TGTGCCAGCAGCTTAATGACTAGCGGGAGCTCCTACAATGAGCAGTTCTTC.

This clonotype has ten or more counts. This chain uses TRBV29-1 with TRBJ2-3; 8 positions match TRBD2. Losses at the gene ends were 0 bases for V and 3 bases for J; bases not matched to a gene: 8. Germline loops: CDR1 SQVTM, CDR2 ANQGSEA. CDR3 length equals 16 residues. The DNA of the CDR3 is TGCAGCGTTGAAGAGGGCGGGGGGCGCAGGACAGATACGCAGTATTTT. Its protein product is CSVEEGGGRRTDTQYF.

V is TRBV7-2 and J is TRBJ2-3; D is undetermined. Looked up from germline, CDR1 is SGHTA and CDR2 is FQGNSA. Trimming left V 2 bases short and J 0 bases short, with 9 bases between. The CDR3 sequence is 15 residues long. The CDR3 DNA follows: TGTGCCAGCAGCTTAAGATGGTCTAGCACAGATACGCAGTATTTT. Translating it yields CASSLRWSSTDTQYF.